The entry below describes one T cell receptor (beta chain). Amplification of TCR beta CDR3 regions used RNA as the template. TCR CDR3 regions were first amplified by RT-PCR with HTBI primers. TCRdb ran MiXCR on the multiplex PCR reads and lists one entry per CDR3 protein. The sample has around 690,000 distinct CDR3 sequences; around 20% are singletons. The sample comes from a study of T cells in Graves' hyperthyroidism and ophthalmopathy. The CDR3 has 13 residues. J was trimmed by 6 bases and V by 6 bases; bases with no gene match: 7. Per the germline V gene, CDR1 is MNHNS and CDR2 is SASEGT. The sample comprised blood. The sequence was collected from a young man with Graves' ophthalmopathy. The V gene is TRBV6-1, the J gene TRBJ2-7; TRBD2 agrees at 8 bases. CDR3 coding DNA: TGTGCCAGCAGACTGGGACTAGTAGGCGAGCAGTACTTC. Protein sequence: CASRLGLVGEQYF.